A single sample gave rise to the 27 T cell receptor beta chains below, sequenced in a study of T-cell memory formation after mild COVID-19. TCRdb analysed the 5' RACE reads with MiXCR anew, one entry per CDR3 protein. The profile shows about 270,000 distinct CDR3 sequences, roughly 14% of them singletons. The sequenced sample consisted of PBMCs or a T cell subset sorted from them (not recorded which). These receptors came from an adult woman who had mild COVID-19 (a few samples of this study predate the infection). Cell type and time point are not known.

CDR3 loop: CASSQWTGPKNIQYF. The CDR3 DNA is TGCGCCAGCAGCCAATGGACAGGACCCAAAAACATTCAGTACTTC. J is TRBJ2-4 and V is TRBV5-1, with 7 bases matching TRBD1. Germline loops: CDR1 SGHRS, CDR2 YFSETQ. V gave up 4 bases and J gave up 2 bases; unmatched junction bases: 6. The CDR3 loop spans 15 amino acids.

This clonotype occurred many times. The genes are TRBV12-3 or TRBV12-4 and TRBJ1-5; weak D call: TRBD1 (6 bases). CDR3 length: 15 amino acids. V lost 7 bases to trimming and J lost 1 base, with 14 bases between them. The CDR3 nucleotides are TGTGCCAGCAATAAGGCAGGGGTAAGCAATCAGCCCCAGCATTTT. Its protein product is CASNKAGVSNQPQHF.

This clonotype was counted only a few times. The rearrangement joins TRBV3-1 to TRBJ1-3; the D is unclear. Per germline, CDR1 LGHDT and CDR2 YNNKEL (reference sequence). Trimming cost V 0 bases and J 3 bases, with 6 bases left between them. The CDR3 runs to 14 residues. CDR3 in amino acids: CASSQETYGNTIYF. DNA of the CDR3: TGTGCCAGCAGCCAAGAAACCTATGGAAACACCATATATTTT.

V gene TRBV12-3 or TRBV12-4 combines with J gene TRBJ2-7; TRBD1 is a possible D gene (6 bases). This CDR3 region has 14 residues. V lost 3 bases and J 2 bases, leaving 11 bases between the germline ends. The CDR3 DNA reads as TGTGCCAGCAGTTTTTCAGGGGTAACCTACGAGCAGTACTTC. Protein: CASSFSGVTYEQYF.

There are a few counts of this clonotype. The chain joins TRBV18 to TRBJ2-7; 9 bases align to TRBD1. This CDR3 comprises 18 residues. Germline CDR1 KGHSH, CDR2 LQKENI. Germline trimming cut 3 bases from V and 4 bases from J; bases unmatched to any gene: 16. The CDR3 nucleotides read TGTGCCAGCTCACCCCCCCGAGGGGGACAGGGCCCAGGGTACGAGCAGTACTTC. This gives the protein CASSPPRGGQGPGYEQYF.

This clonotype was observed a single time. The rearrangement joins TRBV20-1 to TRBJ2-5, with 9 bases fitting TRBD2. This CDR3 is 13 amino acids long. Germline CDR1 and CDR2: DFQATT and SNEGSKA (reference sequence). Trimming took 7 bases from V and 5 from J; bases not matched to a gene: 8. CDR3 bases: TGCAGTGGGAAGCGGGGGGCCGGGGAGACCCAGTACTTC. The encoded protein is CSGKRGAGETQYF.

This clonotype was counted a few times. The chain couples TRBV7-2 to TRBJ2-3; either TRBD1 or TRBD2 may supply D (5 bases each). This CDR3 is 15 amino acids long. Germline V gene data show CDR1 as SGHTA and CDR2 as FQGNSA. Trimming cost V 1 base and J 1 base, with 9 bases left between them. CDR3 loop: CASSLGDGGTDTQYF. CDR3 nucleotides: TGTGCCAGCAGCTTAGGGGACGGTGGCACAGATACGCAGTATTTT.

This clonotype was observed a handful of times. The CDR3 is CASSFSDGNYGYTF. CDR3 DNA sequence: TGTGCCAGCAGTTTTAGCGACGGCAACTATGGCTACACCTTC. This chain connects TRBV9 to TRBJ1-2, with D hard to call. Between the trimmed V and J ends, which lost 5 bases and 2 bases, there was a span of 13 bases. The CDR3 is made up of 14 amino acids. The germline gives CDR1 SGDLS, CDR2 YYNGEE.

CDR3 in DNA: TGCGCCAGCAGCCCCCGCGGCGCGGGAGGCAATGAGCAGTTCTTC. Translation gives CASSPRGAGGNEQFF. V gene TRBV4-3 combines with J gene TRBJ2-1; 8 positions agree with TRBD2. Germline CDR1 LGHNA, CDR2 YSLEER. Trimming cost V 4 bases and J 6 bases; bases outside gene matches: 8. The CDR3 consists of 15 residues.

This clonotype was detected a few times. The V and J genes are TRBV18 and TRBJ2-5, with TRBD1 identical over 10 bases. Germline CDR1 is KGHSH and CDR2 is LQKENI. The junction had 9 bases not matched to a gene; V was cut back by 1 base and J by 1 base. This CDR3 is built from 18 residues. The CDR3 nucleotides read TGTGCCAGCTCACCACGGGTACCAGGGACAGGGGTCCAAGAGACCCAGTACTTC. Its protein product is CASSPRVPGTGVQETQYF.

In its sample, this clonotype was seen many times. The gene calls are TRBV7-9 and TRBJ2-2; D gene unclear. The CDR3 runs to 15 residues. Trimming removed 5 bases at V and 2 bases at J, with 12 bases between. In germline, CDR1 is SEHNR, CDR2 FQNEAQ (reference sequence). The CDR3 protein is CASSPRSVNTGELFF. CDR3 in DNA: TGTGCCAGCAGCCCGAGGTCCGTTAACACCGGGGAGCTGTTTTTT.

V is TRBV4-1 and J is TRBJ2-2, with D perhaps TRBD2 (6 bases). V was pared by 3 bases and J by 5 bases, with 19 bases between. The length of the CDR3 is 17 residues. Germline CDR1 reads MGHRA; CDR2 reads YSYEKL. This CDR3 reads CASSHQRTLEGTGELFF. The CDR3 DNA sequence: TGCGCCAGCAGCCACCAAAGGACCCTGGAGGGAACCGGGGAGCTGTTTTTT.

V usage is TRBV4-3 and J usage is TRBJ1-6; D is ambiguous. CDR3 length: 16 amino acids. V lost 2 bases to trimming and J lost 7 bases, with 15 bases between them. The germline V gene encodes CDR1 LGHNA and CDR2 YSLEER. This CDR3 is CASSQQLLAGNSPLHF. CDR3 bases: TGCGCCAGCAGCCAACAGCTCCTCGCGGGGAATTCACCCCTCCACTTT.

This clonotype came up many times. The rearrangement links TRBV10-3 to TRBJ1-2, with a possible D match to TRBD1 (6 bases). CDR1 ENHRY and CDR2 SYGVKD come from the germline V gene. The ends were cut back, 0 bases at V and 5 bases at J, with 13 bases in the middle. This CDR3 spans 15 amino acids. The CDR3 protein is CAISESGAVIYGYTF. DNA for the CDR3: TGTGCCATCAGTGAGTCGGGGGCAGTGATATATGGCTACACCTTC.

This clonotype was seen a few times. This chain joins TRBV12-3 or TRBV12-4 and TRBJ1-2; D might be TRBD1 (5 bases). V gave up 5 bases and J gave up 6 bases, with 16 bases separating them. The CDR3 has 14 amino acids. CDR3 bases: TGTGCCAGCAGTCAAGACACAGGCTACGATGGCTACACCTTC. Translating gives CASSQDTGYDGYTF.

This clonotype was counted many times. This rearrangement joins TRBV5-1 to TRBJ1-2; the D gene is possibly TRBD1 (6 bases). Trimming pared 0 bases from V and 0 bases from J, leaving 21 bases between. Germline loops: CDR1 SGHRS, CDR2 YFSETQ. The CDR3 sequence is 19 residues long. The CDR3 here is CASSLGSVDRPRANYGYTF. DNA for the CDR3: TGCGCCAGCAGCTTGGGAAGCGTGGACAGACCCAGAGCTAACTATGGCTACACCTTC.

This clonotype occurred a few times. The chain combines TRBV5-5 with TRBJ1-1; D is ambiguous. Looked up from germline, CDR1 is SGHKS and CDR2 is YYEKEE (reference sequence). The germline V and J ends were trimmed by 5 bases and 1 base, with 9 bases remaining between them. The CDR3 extends over 13 amino acids. CDR3 DNA sequence: TGTGCCAGCAGACAGACGGGGAACACTGAAGCTTTCTTT. This codes for CASRQTGNTEAFF. The complete variable domain, with remaining parts taken from reference TRBV5-5 and TRBJ1-1, reads DAGVTQSPTHLIKTRGQQVTLRCSPISGHKSVSWYQQVLGQGPQFIFQYYEKEERGRGNFPDRFSARQFPNYSSELNVNALLLGDSALYLCASRQTGNTEAFFGQGTRLTVV.

The chain recombines TRBV2 with TRBJ1-2; 10 bases agree with TRBD1. The CDR3 runs to 14 residues. The V gene's germline CDR1 is SNHLY and CDR2 FYNNEI. The V segment lost 2 bases and the J segment 7 bases; nucleotides outside the gene matches: 4. CDR3 DNA sequence: TGTGCCAGCAGTGAAATTTGGACAGGGGGTGGCTACACCTTC. Protein sequence: CASSEIWTGGGYTF.

The chain employs TRBV5-1 and TRBJ1-1; weak D call: TRBD1 (6 bases). The CDR3 is made up of 15 amino acids. The germline V and J ends were trimmed by 4 bases and 5 bases, with 18 bases remaining between them. Germline CDR1 and CDR2: SGHRS and YFSETQ. The CDR3 region is CASSPYRVGATEAFF. Here the CDR3 DNA reads TGCGCCAGCAGCCCCTACAGGGTTGGGGCAACTGAAGCTTTCTTT.

This rearrangement joins TRBV5-1 to TRBJ2-1; TRBD2 might be the D (5 bases). Trimming pared 0 bases from V and 7 bases from J, leaving 11 bases between. Germline lookup yields CDR1 SGHRS and CDR2 YFSETQ. CDR3 length: 14 amino acids. DNA of the CDR3: TGCGCCAGCAGCTTGGACGGGGTTGGGAATGAGCAGTTCTTC. It encodes CASSLDGVGNEQFF.

V usage is TRBV4-1 and J usage is TRBJ2-3; D call uncertain. CDR1 and CDR2 (germline): MGHRA, YSYEKL. V was cut by 1 base and J by 0 bases, with 5 bases left in between. The CDR3 contains 14 residues. DNA of the CDR3: TGCGCCAGCAGCCAAGCTATCAGCACAGATACGCAGTATTTT. Amino acid sequence: CASSQAISTDTQYF.

This clonotype was seen only a few times. This sequence joins TRBV4-1 and TRBJ2-4; 10 bases are a match to TRBD2. The CDR3 spans 17 residues. J gave up 0 bases and V 1 base, and 3 bases lay outside the gene matches. Germline lookup yields CDR1 MGHRA and CDR2 YSYEKL. The CDR3 protein is CASSQGLAGLAKNIQYF. The CDR3 DNA reads TGCGCCAGCAGCCAAGGACTAGCGGGCCTAGCCAAAAACATTCAGTACTTC.

This sequence joins TRBV7-2 and TRBJ1-2; possible D gene TRBD1, 6 bases. This CDR3 contains 12 residues. With 5 bases removed from V and 7 bases from J, the gap between germline ends came to 11 bases. CDR1 and CDR2 from the germline V gene are SGHTA and FQGNSA. The CDR3 sequence: CASSPRGVGYTF. In DNA form, the CDR3 reads TGTGCCAGCAGCCCAAGGGGGGTTGGCTACACCTTC.

The rearrangement links TRBV5-1 to TRBJ2-3; 13 bases map to TRBD2. CDR3 length equals 17 residues. The V gene end was trimmed by 5 bases and the J gene end by 1 base; junction bases not matched to a gene: 7. Germline values: CDR1 SGHRS, CDR2 YFSETQ. The CDR3 coding sequence is TGCGCCAGCAGGACTAGCGGGGGGCCGAGGGGCACAGATACGCAGTATTTT. It translates to CASRTSGGPRGTDTQYF.

This chain joins TRBV4-2 and TRBJ2-1; TRBD2 might be the D (6 bases). Germline CDR1 LGHNA, CDR2 YNFKEQ. The CDR3 length is 15 residues. Trimming stripped 5 bases from V and 2 bases from J, with 13 bases between. The CDR3, as DNA: TGTGCCAGCAGCGAGACTGGGACTCCCTACAATGAGCAGTTCTTC. Translation gives CASSETGTPYNEQFF.

There are a few counts of this clonotype. The chain uses TRBV5-1 and TRBJ1-3; D not certain. Per the germline V gene, CDR1 is SGHRS and CDR2 is YFSETQ. CDR3 size: 13 residues. The V and J ends lost 3 bases and 0 bases respectively, with 4 bases between them. The CDR3 coding sequence is TGCGCCAGCAGCTCGGACTCTGGAAACACCATATATTTT. Protein product: CASSSDSGNTIYF.

The table lists this clonotype with a few counts. The rearrangement links TRBV20-1 to TRBJ2-2; D remains unclear. The CDR3 length is 13 residues. Germline CDR1 and CDR2: DFQATT and SNEGSKA (reference sequence). Trimming removed 6 bases at V and 0 bases at J, with 8 bases between. The CDR3 coding sequence is TGCAGTGCCATGACACCGAACACCGGGGAGCTGTTTTTT. Translation gives CSAMTPNTGELFF.